This T cell receptor (beta chain) is from a study of T-cell reconstitution after alpha-beta-depleted transplantation in children. A word on this clonotype: What it recognizes is unknown.

This CDR3 comprises 15 residues. V gave up 8 bases and J gave up 7 bases, with 23 bases separating them. Germline values: CDR1 WNHNN, CDR2 SYGVQD (reference sequence). Study results and limitations: As was reported, about two months after transplant, alpha-beta T cells came from several hundred expanded graft clones.

Preparation of the TCRbeta library was carried out with unique molecular identifiers. One entry per CDR3 protein results from TCRdb running MiXCR on the PCR reads. The sample contains just over 950,000 distinct CDR3 sequences, 25% to 35% of which appear only once. The TCR sequence derives from a boy under three years old who had a stem cell transplant for SCID, so the T cells may come from the graft donor. The chain has TRBV10-1 and TRBJ1-1; TRBD1 is a possible D gene (6 bases). This specimen was PBMCs, mostly from graft donor cells, taken 360 days after TCRalphabeta/CD19-depleted stem cell transplant. The CDR3: CASGPGGAKGNEAFF. The CDR3 DNA reads as TGCGCCAGCGGCCCGGGGGGCGCAAAAGGTAATGAAGCTTTCTTT.